The table lists the clone carrying this T cell receptor (beta chain) with many counts. Antigen unknown. Noted time point: newly diagnosed GD, antithyroid drugs for less than 3 months. PBMC RNA served as the TCR library source. Guidelines of the American Thyroid Association were used to diagnose Graves' disease. In building TCR beta libraries, iRepertoire HTBI primers were used together with Arm-PCR of CDR3 regions. TCRdb used MiXCR to reprocess the multiplex PCR reads, holding one entry per CDR3 protein. The repertoire holds under 500,000 distinct CDR3 sequences, roughly 15% seen once, with around a tenth in the top ten. This sample stems from a study of regulatory T cells in long-lasting Graves disease. Overall study findings and caveats: Results may be inaccurate due to the small sample size. Among persistent patients, a larger number of public clonotypes were shared (around 2,700) than among newly diagnosed patients (about 970).

Germline CDR1 reads MNHEY; CDR2 reads SMNVEV (reference sequence). This CDR3 is 13 amino acids long. The V and J ends lost 7 bases and 5 bases respectively, with 14 bases between them. The same sample was also used in a study of T cells in Graves' hyperthyroidism and ophthalmopathy. Per that study: Researchers barred patients who had uncontrolled infection, other autoimmune disease, pregnancy or lactation.

The sample was peripheral blood mononuclear cells (PBMCs), taken at new diagnosis, from a patient treated with antithyroid drugs. The source is a woman in her twenties or thirties with Graves disease. This chain connects TRBV27 to TRBJ1-1; no definite D call. Here the CDR3 DNA reads TGTGCCAGCACCGCGTCGGTGGGGACTGAAGCTTTCTTT. It encodes CASTASVGTEAFF.